Listed below are T cell receptor beta chains from one sample, sequenced in a study of T cell responses to AZD1222 COVID-19 vaccine. The protocol was immunoSEQ multiplex PCR, while the TCRdb copy is restricted to in-frame clones and leaves out a portion. The sample has 150,000 or so clones, 85% to 95% seen once. The material sequenced was peripheral blood, taken on day 0 of MenACWY control vaccination. These TCRs come from an adult in good health. The conserved cysteine and the conserved F or W are not part of the CDR3 here.

CDR3 protein,V gene
ASSQDVFDGTPWSNEQF,TRBV3-1/TRBV3-2
ASSGTGEQPQH,TRBV9
ASSRLWLPTDTQY,TRBV11-1
ASSSGHNSGNTIY,TRBV5-1
ATRARGGSSYNEQF,TRBV15
ASSPEGVTEAF,TRBV5-1
ATSGEGSGELF,TRBV24-1
ASSDGQGYGYT,TRBV2
ASSLASQDVAF,TRBV5-1
ASTRDRGPGGYT,TRBV6-5
ASSVSDSPTHT,TRBV9
ASSTTGLGYT,TRBV5-6
ASSVVGDTQY,TRBV2
ATSRESGRGYTEAF,TRBV15
ASSPRGVQEKLF,TRBV18
ASSLGAGSYETQY,TRBV11-2
AWSVGQGGYYGYT,TRBV30
ASSVGDYYGYT,TRBV6-2/TRBV6-3
ASSLGSGTGKTEAF,TRBV11-3
ASSLQGGGTDTQY,TRBV7-2
AISEGTVNNEQF,TRBV10-3
ASGLAGGEQY,TRBV9
ATKIQGNTEAF,TRBV2
ASSRIAPGQLNYGYT,TRBV6-6
ASGNPGPRNYGYT,TRBV28
ASSPFTRATNEKLF,TRBV18
ASREGAGNTIY,TRBV12-3/TRBV12-4
ASSLLGTGTGGYT,TRBV7-2
ASSVRDNTEAF,TRBV6-5
ARGVSYNEQF,TRBV7-9
ASSLLSQRGGII,TRBV27
ASSSHTGTGFDEQY,TRBV6-5
ASSDTVMNTEAF,TRBV27
ASRVPGPIYEQY,TRBV28
ASSSQSRWGPQH,TRBV28
ASSLIGQDTQY,TRBV5-8
ASSQDRDQPQH,TRBV3-1/TRBV3-2
ASSARGFGGVTDTQY,TRBV27
ASSVVTGDMGHNEQF,TRBV9
ASSKSGGATNEKLF,TRBV19